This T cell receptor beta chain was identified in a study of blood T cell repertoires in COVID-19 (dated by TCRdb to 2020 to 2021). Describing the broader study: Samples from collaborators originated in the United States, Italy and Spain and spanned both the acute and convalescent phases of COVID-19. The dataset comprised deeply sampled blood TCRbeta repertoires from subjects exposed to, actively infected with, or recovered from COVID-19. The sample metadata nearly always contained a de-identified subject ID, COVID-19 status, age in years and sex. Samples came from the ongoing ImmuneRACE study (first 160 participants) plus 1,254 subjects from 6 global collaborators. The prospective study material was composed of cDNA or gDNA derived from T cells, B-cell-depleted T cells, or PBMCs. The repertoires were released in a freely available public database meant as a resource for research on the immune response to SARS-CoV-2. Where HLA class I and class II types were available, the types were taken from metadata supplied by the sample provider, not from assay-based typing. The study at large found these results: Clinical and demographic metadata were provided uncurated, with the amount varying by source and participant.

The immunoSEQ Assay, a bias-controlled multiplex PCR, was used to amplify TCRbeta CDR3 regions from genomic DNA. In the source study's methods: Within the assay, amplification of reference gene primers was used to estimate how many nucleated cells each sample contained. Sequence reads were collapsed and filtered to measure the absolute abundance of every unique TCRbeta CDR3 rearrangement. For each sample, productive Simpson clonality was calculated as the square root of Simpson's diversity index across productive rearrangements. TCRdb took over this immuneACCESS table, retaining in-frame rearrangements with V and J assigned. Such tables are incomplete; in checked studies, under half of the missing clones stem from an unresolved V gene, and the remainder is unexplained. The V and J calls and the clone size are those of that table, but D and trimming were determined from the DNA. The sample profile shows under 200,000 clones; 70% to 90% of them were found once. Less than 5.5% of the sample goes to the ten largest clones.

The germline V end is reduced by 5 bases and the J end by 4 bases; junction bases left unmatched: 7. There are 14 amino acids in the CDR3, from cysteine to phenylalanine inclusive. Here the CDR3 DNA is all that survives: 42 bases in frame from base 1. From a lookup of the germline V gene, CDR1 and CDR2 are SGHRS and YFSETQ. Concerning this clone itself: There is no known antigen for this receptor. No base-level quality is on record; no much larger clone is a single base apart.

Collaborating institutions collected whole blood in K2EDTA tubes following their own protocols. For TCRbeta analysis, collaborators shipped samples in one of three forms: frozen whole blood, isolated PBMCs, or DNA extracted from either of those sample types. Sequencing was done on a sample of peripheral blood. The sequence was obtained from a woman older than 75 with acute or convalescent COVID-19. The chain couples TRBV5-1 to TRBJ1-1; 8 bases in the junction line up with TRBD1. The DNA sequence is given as TGCGCCAGCAGGAAGGACAGGGAGATCACTGAAGCTTTCTTT. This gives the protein CASRKDREITEAFF.